This T cell receptor (beta chain) was documented in a study of blood T cells in healthy people across ages. PCR was performed a second time for about 6 to 12 cycles using a sample-barcoded 5' primer and a J-beta primer mix. A template-switch adaptor that had 12 random nucleotides put a tag on each cDNA molecule. TCRdb reprocessed the 5' RACE reads via MiXCR and lists one record per CDR3 protein. The sample consists of approximately 1.5 million distinct CDR3 sequences, 40% to 45% of them appearing once. V shed 6 bases and J shed 3 bases, with 8 bases lying between them. CDR1 and CDR2 from the germline V gene are KGHDR and SFDVKD. This CDR3 spans 13 amino acids.

This chain uses TRBV24-1 with TRBJ2-1; D gene ambiguous. Material: blood. The TCR sequence derives from a woman aged 18 to 35 in good health. The CDR3: CATSSSDYNEQFF. As DNA, the CDR3 is TGTGCCACCAGTAGTTCGGACTACAATGAGCAGTTCTTC.